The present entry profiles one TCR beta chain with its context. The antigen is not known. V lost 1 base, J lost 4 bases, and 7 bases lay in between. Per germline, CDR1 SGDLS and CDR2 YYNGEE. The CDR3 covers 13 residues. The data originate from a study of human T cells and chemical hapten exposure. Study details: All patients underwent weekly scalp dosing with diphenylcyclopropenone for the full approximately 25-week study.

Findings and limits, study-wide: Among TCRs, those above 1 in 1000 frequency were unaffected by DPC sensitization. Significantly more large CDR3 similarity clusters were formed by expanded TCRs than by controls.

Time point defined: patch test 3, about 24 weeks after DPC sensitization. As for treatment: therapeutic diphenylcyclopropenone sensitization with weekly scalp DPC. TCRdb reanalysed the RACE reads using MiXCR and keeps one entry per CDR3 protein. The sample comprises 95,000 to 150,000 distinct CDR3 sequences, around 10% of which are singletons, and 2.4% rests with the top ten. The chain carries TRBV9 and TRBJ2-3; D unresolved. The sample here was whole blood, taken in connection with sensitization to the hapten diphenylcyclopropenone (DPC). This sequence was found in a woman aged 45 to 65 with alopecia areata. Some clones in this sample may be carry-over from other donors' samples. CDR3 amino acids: CASSVSLADTQYF. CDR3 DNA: TGTGCCAGCAGCGTATCCTTGGCAGATACGCAGTATTTT.